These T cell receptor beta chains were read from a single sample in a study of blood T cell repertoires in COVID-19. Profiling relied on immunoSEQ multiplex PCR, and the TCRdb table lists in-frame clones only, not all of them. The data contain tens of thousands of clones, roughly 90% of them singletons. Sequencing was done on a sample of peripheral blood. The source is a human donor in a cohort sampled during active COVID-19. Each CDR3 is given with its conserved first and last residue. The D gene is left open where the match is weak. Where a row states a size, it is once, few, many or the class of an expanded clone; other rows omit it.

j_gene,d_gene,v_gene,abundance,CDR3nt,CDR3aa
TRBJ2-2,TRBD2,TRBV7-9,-,TGTGCCAGCAGCCCCTGGACTAGCGGGAGTGAAACCGGGGAGCTGTTTTTT,CASSPWTSGSETGELFF
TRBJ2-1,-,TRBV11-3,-,TGTGCCAGCAGCTTAGTTCCGGGGGTCAATGAGCAGTTCTTC,CASSLVPGVNEQFF
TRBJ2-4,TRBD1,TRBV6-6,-,TGTGCCAGCAGTCGAATAGACAGGGGGACCCTCCGACTAGGGGGAAACATTCAGTACTTC,CASSRIDRGTLRLGGNIQYF
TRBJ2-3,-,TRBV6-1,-,TGTGCCAGCAGTGAAGTTTTTTGGGACGCGGGGTTGGCAGATACGCAGTATTTT,CASSEVFWDAGLADTQYF
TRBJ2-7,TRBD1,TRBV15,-,TGTGCCACCAGCAGAGCGAAAATGAGGACAGGCGAGCAGTACTTC,CATSRAKMRTGEQYF
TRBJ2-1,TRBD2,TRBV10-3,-,TGTGCCATCAGTGAGTCAATCGGGGGGGGAGCCTACAATGAGCAGTTCTTC,CAISESIGGGAYNEQFF
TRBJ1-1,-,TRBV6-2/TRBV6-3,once,TGTGCCAGCAGTTACTCAGGGGCTGGGGCTTTCTTT,CASSYSGAGAFF
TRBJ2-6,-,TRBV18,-,TGTGCCAGCTCACCACGAGACAGGCGCTCCTCTGGGGCCAACGTCCTGACTTTC,CASSPRDRRSSGANVLTF
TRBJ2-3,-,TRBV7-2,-,TGTGCCAGTAGGAAGGGGGTGCCGAGAGATACGCAGTATTTT,CASRKGVPRDTQYF
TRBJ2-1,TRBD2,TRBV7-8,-,TGTGCCAGCAGCTTAGCAACTAGCGGCCGAGGTGAGCAGTTCTTC,CASSLATSGRGEQFF
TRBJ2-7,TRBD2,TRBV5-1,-,TGCGCCAGCAGCGCCGGACTAGCGGGGGGTTGGTACTTC,CASSAGLAGGWYF
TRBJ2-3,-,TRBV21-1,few,TGTGCCAGCAGCAGAACTGGCACAGATACGCAGTATTTT,CASSRTGTDTQYF
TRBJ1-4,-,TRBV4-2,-,TGTGCCAGCAGCCCCAGAGGTGAAAAACTGTTTTTT,CASSPRGEKLFF
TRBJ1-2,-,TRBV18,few,TGTGCCAGCTCCTTGCGACAGGACATATATGGCTACACCTTC,CASSLRQDIYGYTF
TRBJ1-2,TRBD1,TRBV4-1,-,TGCGCCAGCAGCCAGAGAGAGGGACAGGGACTCAACTATGGCTACACCTTC,CASSQREGQGLNYGYTF
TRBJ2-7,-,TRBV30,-,TGTGCCGGGGGGACAGCGACCTACGAGCAGTACTTC,CAGGTATYEQYF
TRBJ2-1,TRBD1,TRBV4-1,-,TGCGCCAGCAGCCACCCCTTAGGACAGGGGGGCAATGAGCAGTTCTTC,CASSHPLGQGGNEQFF
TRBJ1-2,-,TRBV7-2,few,TGTGCCAGCAGCTTAGGTGTGGGCTCCTATGGCTACACCTTC,CASSLGVGSYGYTF
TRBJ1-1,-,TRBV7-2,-,TGTGCCAGCAGCCTACCCCGGGGGGGCACTGAAGCTTTCTTT,CASSLPRGGTEAFF
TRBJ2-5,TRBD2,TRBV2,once,TGTGCCAGCAGTCCCCTACTAGCGGGAGAAGAGACCCAGTACTTC,CASSPLLAGEETQYF
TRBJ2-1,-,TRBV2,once,TGTGCCAGCAGTGAATGGCCTGCCCAGGCCAGCAATGAGCAGTTCTTC,CASSEWPAQASNEQFF
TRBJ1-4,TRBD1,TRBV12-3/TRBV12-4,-,TGTGCCAGCAGTATCAGACAGGGCTCCGACCTGTTTTTT,CASSIRQGSDLFF
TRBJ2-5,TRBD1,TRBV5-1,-,TGCGCCAGCAGCCCCGGGCAGGGGGCAGGGGGGACCCAGTACTTC,CASSPGQGAGGTQYF
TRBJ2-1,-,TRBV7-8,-,TGTGCCAGCAGCACCGGCAATGAGCAGTTCTTC,CASSTGNEQFF
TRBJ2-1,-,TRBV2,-,TGTGCCAGCCGAAACCGGAATGAGCAGTTCTTC,CASRNRNEQFF
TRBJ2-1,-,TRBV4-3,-,TGCGCCAGCAGCCACGACTTCGGGGGAATCGAAGAGCAGTTCTTC,CASSHDFGGIEEQFF
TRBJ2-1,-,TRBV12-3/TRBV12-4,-,TGTGCCAGCTTTTCGGGAGAACACAATGAGCAGTTCTTC,CASFSGEHNEQFF
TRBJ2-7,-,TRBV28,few,TGTGCCAGCAGTTTACCCCGACAGCTTAGCTCCTACGAGCAGTACTTC,CASSLPRQLSSYEQYF
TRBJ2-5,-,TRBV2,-,TGTGCCAGCAGTGACAGGGCCGGAGAGACCCAGTACTTC,CASSDRAGETQYF
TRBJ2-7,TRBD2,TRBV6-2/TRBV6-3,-,TGTGCCAGCAGTTACCCGACTAGCGGGAGTGGCGAGCAGTACTTC,CASSYPTSGSGEQYF
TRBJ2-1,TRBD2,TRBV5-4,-,TGTGCCAGCAACCAAGCTGGGACTAGCTCAATGGAGCAGTTCTTC,CASNQAGTSSMEQFF
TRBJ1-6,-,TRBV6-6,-,TGTGCCAGCAGAGAGGGGGGGCCCGCCGGGCCACCCCTCCACTTT,CASREGGPAGPPLHF
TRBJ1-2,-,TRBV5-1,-,TGCGCCAGCAGCGACCCTAGGGGGTTCTATGGCTACACCTTC,CASSDPRGFYGYTF
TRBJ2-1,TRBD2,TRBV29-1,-,TGCAGCGTTGAGACTAGCGGGAGGGCCCAGAATGAGCAGTTCTTC,CSVETSGRAQNEQFF
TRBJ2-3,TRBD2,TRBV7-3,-,TGTGCCAGCAGCTCTTCGGGACTAGCGGGAGGAAGCACAGATACGCAGTATTTT,CASSSSGLAGGSTDTQYF
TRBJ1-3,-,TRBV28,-,TGTGCCAGCAGTATACAGGGATTCACTGGAAACACCATATATTTT,CASSIQGFTGNTIYF
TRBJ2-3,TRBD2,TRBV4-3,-,TGCGCCAGCAGCCAAGGGGGGACTAGCGGGGTCTTATTCACAGATACGCAGTATTTT,CASSQGGTSGVLFTDTQYF
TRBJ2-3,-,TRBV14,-,TGTGCCAGCAGCCAGAGGGACATCCACACAGATACGCAGTATTTT,CASSQRDIHTDTQYF
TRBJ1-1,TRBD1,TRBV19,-,TGTGCCAGTAGTCCTTTCTTCGGGACAGCTCCGTCCAACACTGAAGCTTTCTTT,CASSPFFGTAPSNTEAFF
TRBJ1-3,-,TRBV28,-,TGTGCCAGCAGTTTACTTGGGGGCGGCTACCCCACTGGAAACACCATATATTTT,CASSLLGGGYPTGNTIYF
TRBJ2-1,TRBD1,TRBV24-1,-,TGTGCCACCTCAGATCCGGGACAGGGGATCCATGAGCAGTTCTTC,CATSDPGQGIHEQFF
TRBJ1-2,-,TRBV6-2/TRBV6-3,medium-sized,TGTGCCAGCAGTGCCCGGGAGTTCGATAACTATGGCTACACCTTC,CASSAREFDNYGYTF
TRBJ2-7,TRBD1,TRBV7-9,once,TGTGCCAGCAGCGCATACCGGGACAGGGGCCCCGAGCAGTACTTC,CASSAYRDRGPEQYF
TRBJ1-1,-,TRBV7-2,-,TGTGCCAGCAGCCCAGGCGCCGCGAACACTGAAGCTTTCTTT,CASSPGAANTEAFF
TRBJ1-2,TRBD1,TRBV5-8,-,TGTGCCAGCAGCGGCGACAGGGGGAACTATGGCTACACCTTC,CASSGDRGNYGYTF
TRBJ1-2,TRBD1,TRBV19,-,TGTGCCAGTAGTCTCCGGACAGGAAGGAGTACTCGCTACACCTTC,CASSLRTGRSTRYTF
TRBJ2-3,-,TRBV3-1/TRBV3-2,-,TGTGCCAGCAGCTGGGGAGCAGATACGCAGTATTTT,CASSWGADTQYF
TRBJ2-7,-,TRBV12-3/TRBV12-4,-,TGTGCCAGCAGTTTGACTCCTTACGAGCAGTACTTC,CASSLTPYEQYF
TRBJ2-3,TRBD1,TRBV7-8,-,TGTGCCAGCAGCTTAGCAGGGGGCTTGACTAGCACAGATACGCAGTATTTT,CASSLAGGLTSTDTQYF
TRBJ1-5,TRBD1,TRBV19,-,TGTGCCAGTATTGACAGGGGAAGCAATCAGCCCCAGCATTTT,CASIDRGSNQPQHF
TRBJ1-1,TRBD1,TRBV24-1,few,TGTGCCACCAGGGGACAGGGTCGAACGAACACTGAAGCTTTCTTT,CATRGQGRTNTEAFF